The 20 T cell receptor beta chains below all came from one sample that was sequenced in a study of shared clonotypes between healthy human individuals. TCRdb's copy holds only in-frame clones and misses some; the assay was immunoSEQ multiplex PCR. The profile shows more than 850,000 clones, around three quarters of them singletons. The sequenced sample was memory CD4+ T cells from PBMCs. The subset here: CD45RA-negative fraction. The receptors derive from a young man in good health. Some clones in this sample may be carry-over from other donors' samples.

The chain is built from TRBV14 and TRBJ2-1; no reliable D call. CDR1 and CDR2 (germline): SGHDN, FVKESK. V lost 0 bases, J lost 2 bases, and 8 bases lay in between. The CDR3 is 15 residues long. The CDR3 bases are TGTGCCAGCAGCCAAGAAAGTCCAGCCTACAATGAGCAGTTCTTC. Amino acids: CASSQESPAYNEQFF.

The chain combines TRBV4-1 with TRBJ2-1, with D perhaps matching TRBD2 (5 bases). V was clipped by 0 bases and J by 9 bases, with 12 bases between them. CDR1 MGHRA and CDR2 YSYEKL come from the germline V gene. CDR3 size: 14 residues. The CDR3 coding sequence is TGCGCCAGCAGCCAAGATGGTACGAGGGTTGAGCAGTTCTTC. Protein sequence: CASSQDGTRVEQFF.

A single count supports this clone. CDR3 loop: CASSERPGHTGELFF. For the CDR3, the DNA is TGCGCCAGCAGTGAGCGGCCCGGGCACACCGGGGAGCTGTTTTTT. The chain carries TRBV10-2 and TRBJ2-2; D is ambiguous. CDR1 WSHSY and CDR2 SAAADI come from the germline V gene. The CDR3 is 15 residues long. The V gene lost 2 bases and the J gene lost 3 bases, with 10 bases spanning the gap.

This clone was seen once. The CDR3 region has the DNA TGTGCCAGCAGTGACAGGGACCACGAGCAGTACTTC. This encodes CASSDRDHEQYF. This chain links TRBV2 with TRBJ2-7; D is perhaps TRBD1 or TRBD2 (5 bases each). CDR3 length: 12 residues. Trimming pared 3 bases from V and 5 bases from J, leaving 8 bases between. Germline CDR1 SNHLY, CDR2 FYNNEI.

The gene calls are TRBV28 and TRBJ2-1; the D gene is possibly TRBD1 (5 bases). Between the trimmed V and J ends, which lost 7 bases and 5 bases, there was a span of 18 bases. The CDR3 is made up of 15 amino acids. The germline V gene has CDR1 MDHEN and CDR2 SYDVKM. DNA of the CDR3: TGTGCCAGCATTGGCCGTTGGGGCCCCCACAATGAGCAGTTCTTC. The encoded protein is CASIGRWGPHNEQFF.

The chain employs TRBV7-9 and TRBJ2-1; TRBD2 aligns across 10 bases. Germline V gene data show CDR1 as SEHNR and CDR2 as FQNEAQ (reference sequence). The CDR3 contains 14 residues. V shed 5 bases, J shed 6 bases, and the junction held 4 bases outside the gene matches. The CDR3 region has the DNA TGTGCCAGCAGCCAAGCGGGGGGGTTCAATGAGCAGTTCTTC. Its translation is CASSQAGGFNEQFF.

The V and J genes are TRBV18 and TRBJ2-2; no clear D. V lost 2 bases to trimming and J lost 1 base, with 8 bases between them. CDR1 and CDR2 (germline): KGHSH, LQKENI. This CDR3 has 15 residues. The DNA for the CDR3 is TGTGCCAGCTCACCATGGACGGAGAACACCGGGGAGCTGTTTTTT. This sequence encodes CASSPWTENTGELFF.

A remark on this clone: Other DNA sequences of this sample code for an identical CDR3. This chain connects TRBV20-1 to TRBJ1-5; no definite D call. Trimming pared 3 bases from V and 6 bases from J, leaving 6 bases between. Germline V lookup: CDR1 DFQATT, CDR2 SNEGSKA (reference sequence). The CDR3 consists of 11 residues. The CDR3 here is CSASGSQPQHF. The CDR3 bases are TGCAGTGCTAGCGGCAGTCAGCCCCAGCATTTT.

This clone was counted a single time. The same CDR3 can be traced to other DNA sequences in this sample. The chain combines TRBV11-2 with TRBJ2-1; possibly TRBD2 for D (5 bases). V lost 3 bases, J lost 0 bases, and 6 bases lay in between. This CDR3 has 14 residues. Germline lookup yields CDR1 SGHAT and CDR2 FQNNGV. CDR3: CASSFGGSYNEQFF. Here the CDR3 DNA reads TGTGCCAGCAGCTTCGGAGGCTCCTACAATGAGCAGTTCTTC.

This clone has only one observation. The chain links TRBV4-3 to TRBJ2-3; TRBD2 matches at 8 bases. The CDR3 totals 17 residues. Trimming took 1 base from V and 8 from J; bases not matched to a gene: 14. CDR1 is LGHNA, CDR2 YSLEER, per germline. The CDR3 here is CASSQAPSGPTTGTQYF. CDR3 coding DNA: TGCGCCAGCAGCCAAGCGCCTAGCGGGCCGACGACCGGTACGCAGTATTTT.

The chain is built from TRBV4-2 and TRBJ2-3; TRBD2 agrees at 7 bases. The CDR3 has 15 amino acids. Germline V gene data show CDR1 as LGHNA and CDR2 as YNFKEQ. Germline trimming cut 3 bases from V and 2 bases from J; bases unmatched to any gene: 5. The CDR3 region is CASSQGGANTDTQYF. CDR3 bases: TGTGCCAGCAGCCAGGGAGGGGCGAACACAGATACGCAGTATTTT.

This clone was recorded at least ten times. This chain links TRBV7-2 with TRBJ1-4; D call uncertain. V lost 5 bases and J 8 bases, leaving 15 bases between the germline ends. This CDR3 comprises 14 residues. Germline V gives CDR1 SGHTA, CDR2 FQGNSA. The CDR3 region is CASSPGGRWEKLFF. CDR3 in DNA: TGTGCCAGCAGCCCCGGCGGTCGGTGGGAAAAACTGTTTTTT.

The chain combines TRBV28 with TRBJ1-2, with D uncertain. Germline V lookup: CDR1 MDHEN, CDR2 SYDVKM. The CDR3 sequence is 14 residues long. The V end was cut by 7 bases, the J end by 4 bases, with 16 bases between. The CDR3 DNA follows: TGTGCCAGCACCCCTCAAGCGACGGTCTATGGCTACACCTTC. Amino acids: CASTPQATVYGYTF.

The chain is built from TRBV28 and TRBJ2-1; D gene unclear. Per germline, CDR1 MDHEN and CDR2 SYDVKM. This CDR3 region has 14 residues. Trimming stripped 5 bases from V and 9 bases from J, with 17 bases between. CDR3 sequence reads: CASSPRVRRREQFF. The CDR3 coding sequence is TGTGCCAGCAGTCCCCGAGTAAGGCGGCGTGAGCAGTTCTTC.

The rearrangement uses TRBV14 and TRBJ1-2; TRBD1 agrees at 8 bases. The V gene end was trimmed by 4 bases and the J gene end by 4 bases; junction bases not matched to a gene: 11. CDR1 SGHDN and CDR2 FVKESK come from the germline V gene. The CDR3 spans 16 residues. The CDR3 protein is CASSLGAGGRIYGYTF. CDR3 in DNA: TGTGCCAGCAGCCTAGGGGCAGGGGGCCGAATCTATGGCTACACCTTC.

This clone occurred a few times. This chain connects TRBV4-2 to TRBJ1-5; D remains ambiguous. V was clipped by 1 base and J by 5 bases, with 15 bases between them. This CDR3 region has 16 residues. Germline-derived CDR1 and CDR2 are LGHNA and YNFKEQ. This chain's CDR3 is CASSQALGSLYQPQHF. The CDR3 DNA follows: TGTGCCAGCAGCCAAGCTCTGGGATCTCTATATCAGCCCCAGCATTTT.

This sequence joins TRBV18 and TRBJ2-7; D might be TRBD2 (6 bases). Germline CDR1 reads KGHSH; CDR2 reads LQKENI. The CDR3 length is 15 residues. Trimming took off 3 bases at V and 1 base at J, with 13 bases between the two ends. CDR3 loop: CASSPLAGFSYEQYF. In DNA, the CDR3 is TGTGCCAGCTCACCTTTGGCGGGATTTTCCTACGAGCAGTACTTC.

The V and J genes are TRBV6-1 and TRBJ2-7; D remains unclear. The CDR3 covers 10 residues. Germline assignment: CDR1 MNHNS and CDR2 SASEGT. The V and J ends lost 8 bases and 0 bases respectively, with 2 bases between them. The CDR3 DNA follows: TGTGCCAGCCGCTCCTACGAGCAGTACTTC. This translates into CASRSYEQYF.

The CDR3 region has the DNA TGTGCCAGCAGCTTGGCCGGGGGACAGCAAGAGACCCAGTACTTC. Its translation: CASSLAGGQQETQYF. The rearrangement joins TRBV5-4 to TRBJ2-5; the D gene is possibly TRBD1 (7 bases). V gave up 0 bases and J gave up 2 bases, with 11 bases separating them. The CDR3 covers 15 residues. CDR1 is SGHNT and CDR2 is YYREEE in the germline V gene (reference sequence).

This clone came up once. V is TRBV7-2 and J is TRBJ2-2; D not resolved. The germline gives CDR1 SGHTA, CDR2 FQGNSA. The length of the CDR3 is 16 residues. Deletions cut 5 bases from V and 0 bases from J, with 13 bases between. CDR3 in amino acids: CASSPRRSANTGELFF. The CDR3 nucleotides are TGTGCCAGCAGCCCGCGGCGGAGCGCGAACACCGGGGAGCTGTTTTTT.